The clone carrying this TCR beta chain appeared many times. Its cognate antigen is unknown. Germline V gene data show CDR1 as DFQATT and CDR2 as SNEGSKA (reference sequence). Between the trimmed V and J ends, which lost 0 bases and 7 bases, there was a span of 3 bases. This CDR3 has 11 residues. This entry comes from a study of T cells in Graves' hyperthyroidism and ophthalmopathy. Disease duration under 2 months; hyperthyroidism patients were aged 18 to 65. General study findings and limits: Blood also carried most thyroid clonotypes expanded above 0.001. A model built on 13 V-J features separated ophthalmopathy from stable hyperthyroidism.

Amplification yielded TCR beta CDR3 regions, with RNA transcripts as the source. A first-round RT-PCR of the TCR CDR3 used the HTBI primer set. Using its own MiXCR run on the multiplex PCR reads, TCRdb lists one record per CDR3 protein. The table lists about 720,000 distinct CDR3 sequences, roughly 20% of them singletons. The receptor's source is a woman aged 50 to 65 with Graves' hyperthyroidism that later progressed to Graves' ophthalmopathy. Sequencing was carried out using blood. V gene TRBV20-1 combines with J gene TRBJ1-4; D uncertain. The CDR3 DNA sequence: TGCAGTGCTAGAGAGGGTGAAAAACTGTTTTTT. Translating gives CSAREGEKLFF.